The 25 T cell receptor beta chains reported below all come from one sample, sequenced in a study of T cells in Graves' hyperthyroidism and ophthalmopathy (dated by TCRdb to the late 2010s). The library was generated by multiplex PCR. These reads were obtained on an Illumina HiSeq 2000. Amplification of TCR beta CDR3 regions was carried out from RNA transcripts. For the first round of RT-PCR on the TCR CDR3, the HTBI primer set was used together with the Qiagen OneStep RT-PCR kit. Using fastp at Q25 and MiXCR, TCRdb reprocessed the public reads and kept productive beta chains. Duplicate CDR3 protein sequences are folded into a single record with the most common DNA and genes. A total of about 480,000 distinct CDR3 sequences appear in this sample, 13% to 15% of them only once. The leading ten clones occupy 15% to 20% of the sample. The material sequenced was blood. The receptors here all came from a woman aged 18-29 years with Graves' hyperthyroidism.

This clonotype was recorded many times. The gene calls are TRBV11-3 and TRBJ2-1; TRBD1 agrees at 10 bases. The germline V gene has CDR1 SGHNT and CDR2 YENEEA. V lost 8 bases to trimming and J lost 8 bases; unmatched junction nucleotides: 6. The CDR3 has 13 amino acids. CDR3 amino acids: CASRTGGFDEQFF. For the CDR3, the DNA is TGTGCCAGCCGGACAGGGGGGTTCGATGAGCAGTTCTTC.

This clonotype was observed at least ten times. The J gene is TRBJ2-5, the V gene TRBV12-3 or TRBV12-4; D is perhaps TRBD1 (6 bases). V was clipped by 7 bases and J by 0 bases, with 15 bases between them. The CDR3 extends over 15 amino acids. The CDR3 coding sequence is TGTGCCAGCACCCCACAACAGGGACACCAAGAGACCCAGTACTTC. It specifies CASTPQQGHQETQYF.

This chain connects TRBV5-1 to TRBJ1-1; 7 bases fit TRBD1. J lost 2 bases, V lost 3 bases, and 16 bases had no gene match. The germline gives CDR1 SGHRS, CDR2 YFSETQ. The CDR3 length is 18 residues. In nucleotides, the CDR3 is TGCGCCAGCAGCTCCAACAGGGGAAAGCAAAACTCTAACACTGAAGCTTTCTTT. Protein sequence: CASSSNRGKQNSNTEAFF.

This clonotype was seen a handful of times. A much larger clonotype is one base distant, so this may be a read error. This chain links TRBV11-3 with TRBJ1-6; 8 bases align to TRBD1. The length of the CDR3 is 14 residues. The J segment lost 10 bases and the V segment lost 7 bases, leaving 9 bases of the junction unmatched. Germline lookup yields CDR1 SGHNT and CDR2 YENEEA. The CDR3, as DNA: TGTGCCAGCAACGTACGACAGGGGCGGTCACCCCTCCACTTT. Protein sequence: CASNVRQGRSPLHF.

This clonotype was counted ten times or more. This chain joins TRBV10-1 and TRBJ2-7; the match to TRBD2 covers 8 bases. Germline CDR1 and CDR2: WNHNN and SYGVQD (reference sequence). The CDR3 spans 17 residues. With 2 bases clipped from V and 3 bases from J, the junction kept 12 bases outside the gene matches. CDR3 sequence: CASSELRGLEPCYEQYV. CDR3 DNA sequence: TGCGCCAGCAGTGAGCTGAGGGGACTAGAGCCGTGCTACGAGCAGTACGTC.

This clonotype was seen a handful of times. The chain links TRBV24-1 to TRBJ2-5, with 8 bases matching TRBD1. With V trimmed by 3 bases and J by 1 base, 3 bases remained unmatched. The CDR3 loop spans 15 amino acids. The germline CDR1 and CDR2 sequences are KGHDR and SFDVKD. Written as DNA, the CDR3 is TGTGCCACCAGTGATGATACAGGGGGCCAAGAGACCCAGTACTTC. Translation gives CATSDDTGGQETQYF.

This clonotype came up many times. The chain has TRBV12-3 or TRBV12-4 and TRBJ1-3; no reliable D call. V lost 7 bases, J lost 2 bases, and 12 bases lay in between. CDR3 length: 14 amino acids. The CDR3: CASTQLGTGNTIYF. As DNA, the CDR3 is TGTGCCAGCACCCAGTTAGGGACTGGAAACACCATATATTTT.

This clonotype was recorded only once. This chain joins TRBV20-1 and TRBJ2-3; TRBD2 matches 8 bases. CDR1 and CDR2 (germline): DFQATT, SNEGSKA (reference sequence). There are 16 residues in the CDR3. Trimming at V came to 4 bases and at J to 3 bases, leaving 12 bases not matched to a gene. CDR3 bases: TGCAGTGCTACGGGACTAGAGGGACTCGAAACAGATACGCAGTATTTT. Amino acid sequence: CSATGLEGLETDTQYF.

This clonotype was seen at least ten times. The chain couples TRBV6-1 to TRBJ1-2, with D perhaps TRBD1 (5 bases). Germline lookup yields CDR1 MNHNS and CDR2 SASEGT. The CDR3 is 15 residues long. The V and J ends lost 7 bases and 5 bases respectively, with 20 bases between them. The CDR3 here is CASTHPGGTHYGYTF. CDR3 coding DNA: TGTGCCAGCACCCACCCCGGGGGTACCCATTATGGCTACACCTTC.

This clonotype was picked up many times. The chain combines TRBV7-2 with TRBJ1-6; 7 nucleotides match TRBD1. The CDR3 contains 16 residues. V was clipped by 5 bases and J by 2 bases; unmatched bases: 6. In germline, CDR1 is SGHTA, CDR2 FQGNSA. The CDR3 sequence is CASSPTGITYNSPLHF. The DNA for the CDR3 is TGTGCCAGCAGCCCGACAGGGATAACCTATAATTCACCCCTCCACTTT.

This clonotype was counted at least ten times. This chain uses TRBV2 with TRBJ2-7, with 8 positions matching TRBD2. The germline gives CDR1 SNHLY, CDR2 FYNNEI. The V gene end was trimmed by 2 bases and the J gene end by 3 bases; junction bases not matched to a gene: 3. This CDR3 is 14 amino acids long. CDR3: CASSERTSHYEQYV. For the CDR3, the DNA is TGTGCCAGCAGTGAACGGACTAGCCACTACGAGCAGTACGTC.

V is TRBV5-1 and J is TRBJ2-7; no clear D gene. From germline, CDR1 is SGHRS and CDR2 YFSETQ. The CDR3 sequence is 14 residues long. The V gene lost 0 bases and the J gene lost 1 base, with 8 bases spanning the gap. The CDR3 here is CASSLVPASYEQYV. CDR3 sequence (DNA): TGCGCCAGCAGCTTGGTGCCAGCGTCCTACGAGCAGTACGTC.

The CDR3: CASSSFGTGLGYTF. CDR3 DNA sequence: TGTGCCAGCAGCTCGTTCGGGACAGGGTTGGGCTACACCTTC. The rearrangement joins TRBV11-2 to TRBJ1-2; the match to TRBD1 covers 9 bases. The V gene's germline CDR1 is SGHAT and CDR2 FQNNGV. This CDR3 region has 14 residues. The V and J ends lost 4 bases and 8 bases, in that order; junction bases with no gene match: 8.

This chain links TRBV10-2 with TRBJ2-3; a possible D gene is TRBD2 (5 bases). V was trimmed by 3 bases and J by 0 bases, leaving 10 bases between them. CDR1 is WSHSY and CDR2 is SAAADI in the germline V gene. This CDR3 contains 15 residues. CDR3 residues: CASSDSGGSTDTQYF. The CDR3 bases are TGCGCCAGCAGTGACAGCGGCGGGAGCACAGATACGCAGTATTTT.

This clonotype was counted at least ten times. The rearrangement links TRBV4-1 to TRBJ2-1, with D maybe TRBD1 (5 bases). In germline, CDR1 is MGHRA, CDR2 YSYEKL. Deletions cut 2 bases from V and 4 bases from J, with 6 bases between. The CDR3 runs to 13 residues. CDR3 residues: CASSQQGYNEQFF. The CDR3 DNA sequence: TGCGCCAGCAGCCAACAGGGTTACAATGAGCAGTTCTTC.

The chain employs TRBV7-2 and TRBJ2-6; D is perhaps TRBD1 (5 bases). The CDR3 covers 16 residues. The germline V gene encodes CDR1 SGHTA and CDR2 FQGNSA. Trimming took off 1 base at V and 1 base at J, with 8 bases between the two ends. The CDR3, as DNA: TGTGCCAGCAGCTTAGTCAGGGCATCTGGGGCCAACGTCCTGACTTTC. Amino acids: CASSLVRASGANVLTF.

The V call is TRBV7-9, the J call TRBJ2-1, with TRBD2 identical over 8 bases. Trimming took 8 bases from V and 9 from J; bases not matched to a gene: 9. The germline V gene has CDR1 SEHNR and CDR2 FQNEAQ (reference sequence). The length of the CDR3 is 13 residues. The CDR3 reads CASERKAGGEQFF. CDR3 DNA: TGTGCCAGCGAGAGAAAGGCGGGAGGTGAGCAGTTCTTC.

This chain connects TRBV20-1 to TRBJ2-1; D is undetermined. Trimming cost V 4 bases and J 0 bases, with 10 bases left between them. The germline V gene has CDR1 DFQATT and CDR2 SNEGSKA (reference sequence). The CDR3 is 14 amino acids. The CDR3 region is CSAKPPSSYNEQFF. CDR3 bases: TGCAGTGCTAAACCACCCAGCTCCTACAATGAGCAGTTCTTC.

This clonotype was seen many times. The chain links TRBV12-3 or TRBV12-4 to TRBJ2-6, with D possibly being TRBD2 (6 bases). The CDR3 sequence is 18 residues long. V lost 6 bases and J lost 3, with 21 bases in between. CDR3 nucleotides: TGTGCCAGCAGCTTTTTGGGGGGAGGCGGGAATGGGGCCAACGTCCTGACTTTC. It specifies CASSFLGGGGNGANVLTF.

This clonotype came up many times. The chain uses TRBV20-1 and TRBJ1-1; the D is unclear. The germline V and J ends were trimmed by 6 bases and 6 bases, with 17 bases remaining between them. The germline V gene encodes CDR1 DFQATT and CDR2 SNEGSKA (reference sequence). The CDR3 has 13 residues. CDR3 sequence reads: CSAGDKHPSEAFF. The CDR3 DNA sequence: TGCAGTGCCGGTGACAAACACCCATCTGAAGCTTTCTTT.

This clonotype was counted a few times. An end of the junction differs from the germline gene, which may be a read error. V usage is TRBV13 and J usage is TRBJ2-3; no clear D gene. Germline CDR1 is PRHDT and CDR2 is FYEKMQ (reference sequence). This CDR3 is 13 amino acids long. CDR3 DNA sequence: TGTGCCGGCAGTATGGGTTCCCCAGATACGCAGTATTTT. It yields the protein CAGSMGSPDTQYF.

V is TRBV5-6 and J is TRBJ2-2; D ambiguous. Trimming took 0 bases from V and 6 from J, leaving 6 bases between them. The CDR3 sequence is 13 residues long. Germline CDR1 reads SGHDT; CDR2 reads YYEEEE. The CDR3 DNA is TGTGCCAGCAGCTTGGAGGGTTCCGGGGAGCTGTTTTTT. Translated: CASSLEGSGELFF.

This clonotype was seen ten or more times. The chain combines TRBV10-3 with TRBJ2-3; the D is unclear. V lost 2 bases and J lost 3, with 12 bases in between. The CDR3 sequence is 15 residues long. CDR1 and CDR2 from the germline V gene are ENHRY and SYGVKD. The CDR3 DNA reads as TGTGCCATCAGTGAGAGGGCGGCGGAGACAGATACGCAGTATTTT. As protein: CAISERAAETDTQYF.

This clonotype was recorded many times. This may come from a read error, since a much larger clone is one base off. The chain is built from TRBV12-3 or TRBV12-4 and TRBJ2-1; D uncertain. This CDR3 has 10 amino acids. Trimming pared 4 bases from V and 8 bases from J, leaving 3 bases between. The CDR3 region is CASSYHEQFF. The DNA for the CDR3 is TGTGCCAGCAGTTACCATGAGCAGTTCTTC.

This clonotype was counted ten times or more. The rearrangement joins TRBV5-1 to TRBJ1-2; D remains ambiguous. The CDR3 extends over 13 amino acids. Trimming took off 7 bases at V and 0 bases at J, with 10 bases between the two ends. Germline loops: CDR1 SGHRS, CDR2 YFSETQ. In DNA, the CDR3 is TGCGCCAGCCGTCTAGGCTCTAACTATGGCTACACCTTC. This encodes CASRLGSNYGYTF.